This TCR beta chain was recovered during a study of CD8 T cells in Susac syndrome. Random hexamers were used to reverse transcribe an amount of about 0.45 to 1 ug RNA. Via MiXCR, TCRdb re-called the immunoSEQ multiplex PCR reads, giving one row per CDR3 protein. The data show some 150,000 distinct CDR3 sequences, approximately 95% seen once. This clonotype was sampled from a human donor with Susac syndrome. Sequencing was carried out using CD4+ T cells from PBMCs.

CDR3 loop: CASSPRLAGWGRGTQYF. Here the CDR3 DNA reads TGTGCCAGCAGCCCGAGGCTAGCGGGATGGGGAAGGGGAACCCAGTACTTC. The gene calls are TRBV11-2 and TRBJ2-5, with 9 bases matching TRBD2. Germline CDR1 reads SGHAT; CDR2 reads FQNNGV. This CDR3 is built from 17 residues. The J segment lost 8 bases and the V segment lost 5 bases, leaving 18 bases of the junction unmatched.